The clone carrying this T cell receptor (beta chain) was observed at least ten times. Antigen unknown. Each diagnosis was grounded in clinical symptoms, serum thyroxine and TRAb, thyroid ultrasound, and orbital computed tomography. V was clipped by 5 bases and J by 7 bases; unmatched bases: 13. The CDR3 totals 16 residues. CDR1 and CDR2 from the germline V gene are DFQATT and SNEGSKA (reference sequence). RNA transcripts yielded amplified TCR beta CDR3 regions. HTBI primers were used for first-round RT-PCR of the TCR CDR3. From the multiplex PCR reads, TCRdb called clonotypes with MiXCR, one entry per CDR3 protein. Here the sample spans around 620,000 distinct CDR3 sequences, approximately 15% being singletons. The data are from a study of T cells in Graves' hyperthyroidism and ophthalmopathy. Study at large: The authors collected peripheral blood at initial diagnosis, before any treatment.

Study outcomes and limitations: Researchers report that a 13 V-J model separated ophthalmopathy from stable hyperthyroidism.

This chain uses TRBV20-1 with TRBJ2-1; 11 bases fit TRBD2. Input material: blood. This sequence originates from a woman under 30 with Graves' ophthalmopathy. The CDR3 nucleotides are TGCAGTGCTTCAATGGGGCTAGCGGGAGGAGGAAATGAGCAGTTCTTC. As protein: CSASMGLAGGGNEQFF.